This T cell receptor beta chain appears in the sequencing data of a study of cytomegalovirus exposure and HLA in healthy donors. Study-wide results and caveats: For cytomegalovirus status, the classifier reportedly gave diagnoses with high specificity and sensitivity.

A word on this clone: Its antigen is not identified.

PCR amplification relied on 60 Vbeta primers (plus 13 Jbeta primers). Assay: immunoSEQ multiplex PCR; the TCRdb copy retains only in-frame clones and omits some. The profile shows over 150,000 clones, 76% of them singletons. Sequencing was performed on PBMCs. The clonotype was recovered from a man aged 55 to 70 in good health and CMV-seronegative.

The CDR3 bases are TGCGCCAGCAGCCTCTCCGGGGCGGGGGGGACAGATACGCAGTATTTT. It codes for CASSLSGAGGTDTQYF. The rearrangement links TRBV5-1 to TRBJ2-3; 9 bases map to TRBD2. The CDR3 has 16 residues. J was trimmed by 3 bases and V by 4 bases; bases with no gene match: 9. In germline, CDR1 is SGHRS, CDR2 YFSETQ.